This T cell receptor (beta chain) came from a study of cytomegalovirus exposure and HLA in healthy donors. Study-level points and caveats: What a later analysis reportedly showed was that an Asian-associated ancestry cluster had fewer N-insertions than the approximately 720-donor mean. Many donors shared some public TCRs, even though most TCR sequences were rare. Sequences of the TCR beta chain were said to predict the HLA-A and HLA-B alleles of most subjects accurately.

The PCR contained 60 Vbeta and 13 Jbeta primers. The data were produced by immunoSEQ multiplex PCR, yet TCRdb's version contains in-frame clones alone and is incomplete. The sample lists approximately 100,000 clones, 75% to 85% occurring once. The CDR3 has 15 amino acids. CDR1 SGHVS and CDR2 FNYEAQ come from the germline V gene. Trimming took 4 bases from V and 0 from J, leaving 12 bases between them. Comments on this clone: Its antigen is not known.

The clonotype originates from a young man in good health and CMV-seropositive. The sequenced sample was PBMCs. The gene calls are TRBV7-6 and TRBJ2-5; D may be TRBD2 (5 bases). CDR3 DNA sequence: TGTGCCAGCAGCTCCCCCGGGGTTTACCAAGAGACCCAGTACTTC. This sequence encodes CASSSPGVYQETQYF.